This passage covers 9 T cell receptor beta chains from one sample sequenced in a study of PD-L1 blockade in urothelial cancer. Time point reported: pretreatment peripheral blood. The table came from immunoSEQ multiplex PCR; TCRdb's copy has only in-frame clones and leaves some out. The repertoire holds about 74,000 clones, with 85% to 90% as singletons. The material was PBMCs, obtained around atezolizumab (anti-PD-L1) treatment. These receptors originate from a man between 65 and 80 years old with urothelial cancer.

CDR3: CASSGRISYEQYF. The DNA for the CDR3 is TGTGCCAGTTCAGGGCGGATTTCCTACGAGCAGTACTTC. V and J are TRBV6-5 and TRBJ2-7; D might be TRBD1 (5 bases). In germline, CDR1 is MNHEY, CDR2 SVGAGI. This CDR3 has 13 residues. V lost 9 bases and J 1 base, leaving 13 bases between the germline ends.

The chain carries TRBV18 and TRBJ1-4, with D possibly matching TRBD1 (5 bases). Germline V gives CDR1 KGHSH, CDR2 LQKENI. The V end was cut by 2 bases, the J end by 4 bases, with 14 bases between. This CDR3 has 16 amino acids. The CDR3 sequence: CASSPGIRAVNEKLFF. CDR3 bases: TGTGCCAGCTCACCAGGGATCAGGGCAGTTAATGAAAAACTGTTTTTT.

J is TRBJ2-1 and V is TRBV29-1; D is ambiguous. The CDR3 runs 14 residues. The germline V gene encodes CDR1 SQVTM and CDR2 ANQGSEA. V lost 0 bases, J lost 3 bases, and 9 bases lay in between. The CDR3 DNA is TGCAGCGTTGAAGAGCCAGCGCGCTACAATGAGCAGTTCTTC. Its protein product is CSVEEPARYNEQFF.

This sequence joins TRBV7-9 and TRBJ2-7; TRBD1 matches at 7 bases. Germline trimming cut 5 bases from V and 0 bases from J; bases unmatched to any gene: 7. The CDR3 is 15 residues long. Germline-derived CDR1 and CDR2 are SEHNR and FQNEAQ (reference sequence). The CDR3 sequence: CASSPRDSFSYEQYF. CDR3 bases: TGTGCCAGCAGCCCCCGGGACAGTTTCTCCTACGAGCAGTACTTC.

This rearrangement joins TRBV9 to TRBJ2-3; D is possibly TRBD2 (5 bases). The germline V and J ends were trimmed by 2 bases and 0 bases, with 13 bases remaining between them. This CDR3 is 16 amino acids long. Germline V gene sequence: CDR1 SGDLS, CDR2 YYNGEE. CDR3 amino acids: CASSVLGGRSTDTQYF. In DNA form, the CDR3 reads TGTGCCAGCAGCGTGCTCGGCGGGCGAAGCACAGATACGCAGTATTTT.

The V and J genes are TRBV7-2 and TRBJ2-7; a weak D match, TRBD2 (5 bases). CDR3 length: 13 amino acids. CDR1 is SGHTA, CDR2 FQGNSA, per germline. Trimming left V 1 base short and J 4 bases short, with 8 bases between. CDR3 sequence (DNA): TGTGCCAGCAGCTTAGTTGGAGGTTACGAGCAGTACTTC. Translation: CASSLVGGYEQYF.

J is TRBJ2-4 and V is TRBV30; a possible D gene is TRBD2 (5 bases). With 5 bases removed from V and 2 bases from J, the gap between germline ends came to 10 bases. The CDR3 sequence is 13 residues long. The V gene's germline CDR1 is GTSNPN and CDR2 SVGIG (reference sequence). CDR3 bases: TGTGCCTGGTCGGCCGGGACCAAAAACATTCAGTACTTC. Amino acids: CAWSAGTKNIQYF.

The chain employs TRBV28 and TRBJ1-5; D gene unclear. The CDR3 runs 15 residues. V shed 5 bases and J shed 4 bases, with 15 bases lying between them. Per the germline V gene, CDR1 is MDHEN and CDR2 is SYDVKM. CDR3 bases: TGTGCCAGCAGTCCACGTACTAGTCGGAATCAGCCCCAGCATTTT. Its translation: CASSPRTSRNQPQHF.

The chain links TRBV15 to TRBJ1-1; D call uncertain. Germline assignment: CDR1 LNHNV and CDR2 YYDKDF (reference sequence). V gave up 0 bases and J gave up 4 bases, with 9 bases separating them. The CDR3 length is 14 residues. For the CDR3, the DNA is TGTGCCACCAGCAGAGAATTGGTGAGCACTGAAGCTTTCTTT. Translated: CATSRELVSTEAFF. The variable domain in full, completed from reference TRBV15 and TRBJ1-1, reads DAMVIQNPRYQVTQFGKPVTLSCSQTLNHNVMYWYQQKSSQAPKLLFHYYDKDFNNEADTPDNFQSRRPNTSFCFLDIRSPGLGDTAMYLCATSRELVSTEAFFGQGTRLTVV.